Below are 12 T cell receptor beta chains sequenced from a single sample in a study of CD8+ T cells in alopecia areata. Combined cutaneous lymph node cells underwent sorting by CD4, CD8alpha, NKG2D, NKG2ACE and additional markers. Once RNA had been extracted, it was reverse transcribed into cDNA to act as the sequencing template. TCRdb's table, derived via immunoSEQ multiplex PCR, lists solely in-frame clones and lacks some. The sample is made up of 200,000 to 300,000 clones, none counted only once. The sequenced sample was CD4+ T cells sorted from a lymph node. These receptors came from a C3H/HeJ mouse with alopecia areata. These mice share the MHC haplotype H2-k.

In regard to this clone: All gene names here are mouse names. The read is 4 residues too short to cover the CDR3 end, so that end is filled in from the germline J gene. This specimen includes other DNA sequences encoding the same CDR3. This sequence joins TRBV13-2 and TRBJ2-3; 8 positions agree with TRBD2. Trimming at V came to 0 bases and at J to 0 bases, leaving 3 bases not matched to a gene. Germline V lookup: CDR1 NNHNN, CDR2 SYGAGS (reference sequence). The CDR3 spans 16 residues. The CDR3 sequence: CASGDAWGASAETLYF. The covered CDR3 bases are TGTGCCAGCGGTGATGCCTGGGGGGCTAGTGCAGAA.

Regarding this clone: Gene names and germline match the mouse. Read coverage stops 4 residues before the CDR3 terminus; the germline J gene supplies the remainder. The V and J genes are TRBV14 and TRBJ2-1, with 13 bases matching TRBD2. Germline V gene data show CDR1 as SGHDT and CDR2 as FRDEAV. The CDR3 runs to 14 residues. J was trimmed by 3 bases and V by 7 bases; bases with no gene match: 1. CDR3 DNA (partial): TGTGCCAGCGGGACTGGGGGGGTCTATGCT. This sequence encodes CASGTGGVYA. The entire CDR3 protein is CASGTGGVYAEQFF.

Remarks on this clone: Gene names and germline match the mouse. The DNA ends 4 residues before the CDR3 does, and the rest of the CDR3 is filled in from the germline J gene. Other DNA sequences from this sample encode an identical CDR3 as well. V is TRBV13-1 and J is TRBJ2-1; 8 bases agree with TRBD2. With V trimmed by 0 bases and J by 1 base, 0 bases remained unmatched. The length of the CDR3 is 15 residues. Germline CDR1 and CDR2: NSHNY and SYGAGN. Incomplete CDR3 DNA: TGTGCCAGCAGTGATGGGACTGGGAACTATGCT. It encodes CASSDGTGNYA. The full-length CDR3 reads as CASSDGTGNYAEQFF.

A remark on this clone: Gene and germline names: mouse. The read ends 4 residues early relative to the CDR3; the germline J gene fills the gap. The rearrangement uses TRBV5 and TRBJ1-1; possible D gene TRBD1, 5 bases. The CDR3 runs 15 residues. Germline loops: CDR1 LGHNA, CDR2 YNLKQL (reference sequence). Trimming cost V 0 bases and J 1 base, with 9 bases left between them. The chain's CDR3 is CASSQDGGRNTEVFF. The part of the CDR3 DNA that was read is TGTGCCAGCAGCCAAGACGGGGGGAGAAACACA.

With respect to this clone: Gene names are mouse gene names. Read data end 4 residues before the CDR3 end; the end is taken from the germline J gene. V and J are TRBV19 and TRBJ2-1; 8 bases align to TRBD2. From germline, CDR1 is FNHDT and CDR2 SITEND (reference sequence). The CDR3 is made up of 15 amino acids. The J segment lost 3 bases and the V segment lost 2 bases, leaving 4 bases of the junction unmatched. CDR3 sequence reads: CASSMRGGGYAEQFF. CDR3 DNA (partial): TGTGCCAGCAGTATGCGGGGGGGCGGCTATGCT.

With regard to this clone: Gene names and germline match the mouse. The DNA ends 4 residues before the CDR3 does, and the rest of the CDR3 is filled in from the germline J gene. The chain employs TRBV13-1 and TRBJ1-1, with unresolved D. From germline, CDR1 is NSHNY and CDR2 SYGAGN. This CDR3 is built from 12 residues. The sequenced part of the CDR3 DNA is TGTGCCAGCAGCCCCGCACAGACA. This codes for CASSPAQT. The whole CDR3 protein reads CASSPAQTEVFF.

This clone was picked up a small number of times. Gene names and germline refer to mouse. Partial CDR3 DNA: TGTGCCAGCGGTGATCCCACTGAAGAC. Translation: CASGDPTED. The whole CDR3 protein is CASGDPTEDTQYF. The gene calls are TRBV13-2 and TRBJ2-5; D is unclear. The read gets to within 4 residues of the CDR3 end, and the germline J gene fills in the rest. Germline CDR1 is NNHNN and CDR2 is SYGAGS (reference sequence). The CDR3 loop spans 13 amino acids.

A few counts support this clone. Germline and genes here are mouse. The sequenced fragment ends 4 residues before the CDR3 boundary, so the rest is inferred from the germline J gene. The gene calls are TRBV4 and TRBJ2-5; D is possibly TRBD1 (6 bases). The CDR3 is made up of 14 amino acids. The V end was cut by 4 bases, the J end by 3 bases, with 11 bases between. Germline V gene lookup returns CDR1 LGHDT and CDR2 YNNKQL (reference sequence). The covered CDR3 bases are TGTGCCAGCAGCTTACAGGGAGGGCAAGAC. Amino acids: CASSLQGGQD. In full, the CDR3 is CASSLQGGQDTQYF.

This clone has just a few counts. Gene names are the mouse ones. The read ends 4 residues early relative to the CDR3; the germline J gene fills the gap. This chain links TRBV19 with TRBJ1-2; TRBD1 agrees at 7 bases. After removal of 0 bases from V and 4 bases from J, the junction contained 9 bases not matched to a gene. Looked up from germline, CDR1 is FNHDT and CDR2 is SITEND (reference sequence). This CDR3 has 16 amino acids. The CDR3 bases that were read are TGTGCCAGCAGTATAGCGTACAGGGGCGGGAGCTCC. This codes for CASSIAYRGGSS. The CDR3 reads in full as CASSIAYRGGSSDYTF.

This clone was counted only a few times. The gene names given are mouse names. The CDR3 end is not reached by the read, which stops 4 residues before it; the germline J gene fills it in. The genes are TRBV19 and TRBJ2-7; TRBD1 matches 8 bases. The J segment lost 0 bases and the V segment lost 2 bases, leaving 4 bases of the junction unmatched. This CDR3 is built from 15 residues. Germline V gene data show CDR1 as FNHDT and CDR2 as SITEND (reference sequence). The covered CDR3 bases are TGTGCCAGCAGTATCAGGACAGGGCCCTCCTAT. This codes for CASSIRTGPSY. The full CDR3 sequence reads CASSIRTGPSYEQYF.

A remark on this clone: The genes and germline here are from mouse. Read data end 4 residues before the CDR3 end; the end is taken from the germline J gene. This chain links TRBV13-3 with TRBJ2-3; 8 bases are shared with TRBD2. Unmatched junction bases numbered 5, after V lost 2 bases and J lost 0 bases. Germline loops: CDR1 NNHDY, CDR2 SYVADS. The CDR3 sequence is 16 residues long. CDR3 region: CASSEGGGSSAETLYF. The sequenced CDR3 bases are TGTGCCAGCAGTGAAGGGGGGGGCTCTAGTGCAGAA.

Of note for this clone: The gene names here belong to mouse. The read halts 4 residues ahead of the CDR3 end, with the missing end drawn from the germline J gene. The chain recombines TRBV19 with TRBJ2-2; TRBD1 matches at 7 bases. Trimming cost V 4 bases and J 4 bases; bases outside gene matches: 4. The CDR3 loop spans 14 amino acids. Germline V gene data show CDR1 as FNHDT and CDR2 as SITEND (reference sequence). CDR3 region: CASSYRGGTGQLYF. The CDR3 bases that were read are TGTGCCAGCAGTTACAGGGGCGGCACCGGG.